A single sample gave rise to the 5 T cell receptor beta chains below, sequenced in a study of beta chain features in type 1 diabetes. Points from the study as a whole: Across all four CD4+ subsets, people with type 1 diabetes showed modestly shorter TCRB CDR3s.

Their cognate antigens are unknown. Expressed TCRB transcripts were sequenced because the entire RNA isolate underwent reverse transcription. Produced via immunoSEQ multiplex PCR; TCRdb's table is partial and in-frame only. This sample carries about 150,000 clones, about 9.4% of them seen once, and the ten largest clones take approximately 0.5%. The specimen was central memory CD4+ T cells from blood. These receptors all stem from a man between 25 and 39 years old with type 1 diabetes.

In DNA, the CDR3 is TGTGCCAGCAGCCAAGACGGGCGGGCATCGAACACCGGGGAGCTGTTTTTT. This sequence encodes CASSQDGRASNTGELFF. J is TRBJ2-2 and V is TRBV5-4; a possible D gene is TRBD2 (5 bases). The CDR3 loop spans 17 amino acids. In germline, CDR1 is SGHNT, CDR2 YYREEE (reference sequence). V dropped 4 bases and J dropped 0 bases, with 16 bases sitting between them. Drawing the rest from reference TRBV5-4 and TRBJ2-2, the complete variable domain is ETGVTQSPTHLIKTRGQQVTLRCSSQSGHNTVSWYQQALGQGPQFIFQYYREEENGRGNFPPRFSGLQFPNYSSELNVNALELDDSALYLCASSQDGRASNTGELFFGEGSRLTVL.

The chain has TRBV15 and TRBJ2-5; no definite D call. Germline lookup yields CDR1 LNHNV and CDR2 YYDKDF (reference sequence). Trimming took 3 bases from V and 10 from J, leaving 12 bases between them. The CDR3 sequence is 12 residues long. The CDR3 here is CATSSDHYRQYF. The CDR3 DNA reads TGTGCCACCAGCAGTGACCACTACCGCCAGTACTTC. Full variable domain (rest looked up from reference TRBV15 and TRBJ2-5): DAMVIQNPRYQVTQFGKPVTLSCSQTLNHNVMYWYQQKSSQAPKLLFHYYDKDFNNEADTPDNFQSRRPNTSFCFLDIRSPGLGDTAMYLCATSSDHYRQYFGPGTRLLVL.

V usage is TRBV29-1 and J usage is TRBJ2-7; D call uncertain. The CDR3 loop spans 13 amino acids. The germline CDR1 and CDR2 sequences are SQVTM and ANQGSEA. Deletions cut 7 bases from V and 6 bases from J, with 19 bases between. CDR3 nucleotide sequence: TGCAGCGCCCTGGTGGGCAGCAAAGGCGAGCAGTACTTC. Translation gives CSALVGSKGEQYF.

The J gene is TRBJ2-3, the V gene TRBV29-1; D possibly corresponds to TRBD1 (5 bases). This CDR3 region has 13 residues. Germline values: CDR1 SQVTM, CDR2 ANQGSEA. Trimming cost V 5 bases and J 4 bases, with 13 bases left between them. CDR3: CSVRAGKSDTQYF. CDR3 DNA: TGCAGCGTTAGGGCAGGGAAGTCAGATACGCAGTATTTT.

The chain joins TRBV7-3 to TRBJ2-6; the D is unclear. The V gene lost 0 bases and the J gene lost 1 base, with 4 bases spanning the gap. This CDR3 has 15 residues. Germline V gene data show CDR1 as SGHTA and CDR2 as FQGTGA. Written as DNA, the CDR3 is TGTGCCAGCAGCTTAACCAGGTCTGGGGCCAACGTCCTGACTTTC. This codes for CASSLTRSGANVLTF.